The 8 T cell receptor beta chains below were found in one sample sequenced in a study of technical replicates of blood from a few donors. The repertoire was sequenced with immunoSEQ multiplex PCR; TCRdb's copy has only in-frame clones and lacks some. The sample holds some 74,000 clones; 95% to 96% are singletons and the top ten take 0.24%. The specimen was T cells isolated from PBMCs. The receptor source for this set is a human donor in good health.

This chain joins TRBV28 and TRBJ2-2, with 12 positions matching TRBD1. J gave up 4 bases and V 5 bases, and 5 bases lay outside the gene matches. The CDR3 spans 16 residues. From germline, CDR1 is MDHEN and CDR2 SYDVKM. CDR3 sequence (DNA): TGTGCCAGCAGTCCGCCGGGACAGGGGGCCACCGGGGAGCTGTTTTTT. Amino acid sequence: CASSPPGQGATGELFF.

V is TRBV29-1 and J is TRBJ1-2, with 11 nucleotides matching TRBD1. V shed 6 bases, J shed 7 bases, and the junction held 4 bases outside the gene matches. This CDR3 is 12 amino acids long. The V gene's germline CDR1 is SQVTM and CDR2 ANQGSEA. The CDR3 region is CSVGQGVGGYTF. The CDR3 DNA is TGCAGCGTGGGACAGGGGGTAGGTGGCTACACCTTC.

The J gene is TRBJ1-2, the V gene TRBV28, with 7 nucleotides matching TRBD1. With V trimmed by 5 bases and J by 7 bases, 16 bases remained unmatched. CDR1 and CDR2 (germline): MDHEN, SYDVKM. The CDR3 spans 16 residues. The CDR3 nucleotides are TGTGCCAGCAGTCGCTCCGGAACCGGGACAGATACTGGCTACACCTTC. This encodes CASSRSGTGTDTGYTF.

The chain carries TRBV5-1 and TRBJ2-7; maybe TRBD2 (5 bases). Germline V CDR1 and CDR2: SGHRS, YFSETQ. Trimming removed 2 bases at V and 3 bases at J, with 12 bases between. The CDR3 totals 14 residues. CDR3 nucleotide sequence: TGCGCCAGCAGCTTAAGTTGGGAGTACTACGAGCAGTACTTC. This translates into CASSLSWEYYEQYF. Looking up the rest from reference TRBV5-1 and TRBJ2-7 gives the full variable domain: KAGVTQTPRYLIKTRGQQVTLSCSPISGHRSVSWYQQTPGQGLQFLFEYFSETQRNKGNFPGRFSGRQFSNSRSEMNVSTLELGDSALYLCASSLSWEYYEQYFGPGTRLTVT.

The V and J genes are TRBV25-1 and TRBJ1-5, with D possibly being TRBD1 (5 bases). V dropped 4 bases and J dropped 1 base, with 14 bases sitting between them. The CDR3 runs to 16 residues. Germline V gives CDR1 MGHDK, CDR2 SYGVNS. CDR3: CASSAPHPGSNQPQHF. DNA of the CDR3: TGTGCCAGCAGTGCTCCACACCCAGGGAGCAATCAGCCCCAGCATTTT.

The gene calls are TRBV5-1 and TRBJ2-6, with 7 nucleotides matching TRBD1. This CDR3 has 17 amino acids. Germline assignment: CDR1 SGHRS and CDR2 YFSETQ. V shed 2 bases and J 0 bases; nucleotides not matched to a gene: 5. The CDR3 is CASSLTGVSSGANVLTF. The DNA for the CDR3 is TGCGCCAGCAGCTTAACAGGGGTTAGCTCTGGGGCCAACGTCCTGACTTTC. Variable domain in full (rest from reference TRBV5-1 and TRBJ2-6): KAGVTQTPRYLIKTRGQQVTLSCSPISGHRSVSWYQQTPGQGLQFLFEYFSETQRNKGNFPGRFSGRQFSNSRSEMNVSTLELGDSALYLCASSLTGVSSGANVLTFGAGSRLTVL.

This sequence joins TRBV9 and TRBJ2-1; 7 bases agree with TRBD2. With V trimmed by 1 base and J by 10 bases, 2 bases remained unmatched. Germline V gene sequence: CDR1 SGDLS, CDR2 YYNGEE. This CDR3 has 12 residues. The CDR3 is CASSVIGGEQFF. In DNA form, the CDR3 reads TGTGCCAGCAGCGTAATCGGGGGGGAGCAGTTCTTC.

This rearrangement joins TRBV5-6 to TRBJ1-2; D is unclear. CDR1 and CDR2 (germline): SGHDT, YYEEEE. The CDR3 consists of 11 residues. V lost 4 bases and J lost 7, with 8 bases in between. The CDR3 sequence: CASSPQIGYTF. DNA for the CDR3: TGTGCCAGCAGCCCACAGATTGGCTACACCTTC.